Listed here are 8 T cell receptor beta chains from one sample, sequenced in a study of T cell responses to AZD1222 COVID-19 vaccine. The method was immunoSEQ multiplex PCR; TCRdb's version includes in-frame clones alone and lacks a portion of them. This table has 170,000 or so clones, roughly 93% appearing once. The sample in question was peripheral blood, obtained on day 0 of AZD1222 vaccination. These receptors originate from an adult in good health.

The chain is built from TRBV6-2 or TRBV6-3 and TRBJ1-2; TRBD1 matches at 10 bases. CDR1 is MNHEY, CDR2 SVGEGT, per germline. The ends lost 5 bases at V and 8 bases at J; junction bases unmatched: 5. This CDR3 is built from 13 residues. The CDR3 region is CASSDRGLSGYTF. DNA for the CDR3: TGTGCCAGCAGTGACAGGGGGCTGTCCGGCTACACCTTC.

The CDR3 bases are TGTGCCAGCTCACCACCCGCAAGGGGTGAGCAGTTCTTC. Its protein product is CASSPPARGEQFF. The V gene is TRBV18, the J gene TRBJ2-1; a weak D match, TRBD1 (5 bases). Germline CDR1 and CDR2: KGHSH and LQKENI. This CDR3 region has 13 residues. V was trimmed by 0 bases and J by 9 bases, leaving 9 bases between them.

The rearrangement links TRBV30 to TRBJ2-5; D is undetermined. V lost 2 bases, J lost 4 bases, and 14 bases lay in between. CDR1 is GTSNPN and CDR2 is SVGIG in the germline V gene (reference sequence). This CDR3 is built from 14 residues. The chain's CDR3 is CAWSLWARAETQYF. In DNA, the CDR3 is TGTGCCTGGAGTCTGTGGGCACGCGCAGAGACCCAGTACTTC.

J is TRBJ1-1 and V is TRBV6-4, with 9 nucleotides matching TRBD1. Germline V gives CDR1 MRHNA, CDR2 SNTAGT. This CDR3 spans 16 amino acids. The V and J ends lost 8 bases and 2 bases, in that order; junction bases with no gene match: 12. The CDR3 protein is CASLIRDRVINTEAFF. The CDR3 region has the DNA TGTGCCAGCCTTATCCGGGACAGGGTAATTAACACTGAAGCTTTCTTT.

This clone was seen only once. The chain joins TRBV5-4 to TRBJ1-2, with TRBD1 as a possible D gene (5 bases). Germline values: CDR1 SGHNT, CDR2 YYREEE (reference sequence). This CDR3 region has 14 residues. V was clipped by 4 bases and J by 6 bases, with 16 bases between them. CDR3 coding DNA: TGTGCCAGCAGCCACTTCGACAGCAGAGATGGCTACACCTTC. Amino acid sequence: CASSHFDSRDGYTF.

The V and J genes are TRBV4-1 and TRBJ1-6; 7 bases are shared with TRBD1. Germline V gives CDR1 MGHRA, CDR2 YSYEKL. J gave up 8 bases and V 3 bases, and 10 bases lay outside the gene matches. The CDR3 has 16 amino acids. CDR3 sequence: CASSHQGHRGYSPLHF. CDR3 nucleotides: TGCGCCAGCAGCCACCAGGGGCACAGGGGTTATTCACCCCTCCACTTT.

This chain joins TRBV4-1 and TRBJ2-1; TRBD2 aligns across 9 bases. Trimming removed 4 bases from V and 7 bases from J; junction bases left unmatched: 8. In germline, CDR1 is MGHRA, CDR2 YSYEKL. This CDR3 contains 15 residues. The CDR3 protein is CASSPYAGGLNEQFF. The CDR3 DNA is TGCGCCAGCAGCCCCTATGCGGGGGGGCTTAATGAGCAGTTCTTC.

V usage is TRBV2 and J usage is TRBJ2-5; D unresolved. CDR3 length: 11 residues. V lost 3 bases to trimming and J lost 3 bases, with 2 bases between them. Germline assignment: CDR1 SNHLY and CDR2 FYNNEI. CDR3 coding DNA: TGTGCCAGCAGTGACGAAGAGACCCAGTACTTC. Translating it yields CASSDEETQYF.